The entry below gives a single T cell receptor (beta chain) sequence along with its context. The sample originates from a study of T cell changes during pregnancy in multiple sclerosis. The V and J ends lost 0 bases and 5 bases, in that order; junction bases with no gene match: 7. Germline V lookup: CDR1 SGHRS, CDR2 YFSETQ. The CDR3 spans 15 residues. TCRdb's table, derived via immunoSEQ multiplex PCR, lists solely in-frame clones and lacks some. The sample lists approximately 83,000 clones, approximately 94% seen once, with less than 2.5% in the top ten. The material was peripheral blood, obtained in the third trimester of pregnancy. The source is a female donor with multiple sclerosis, enrolled in a pregnancy study. J is TRBJ2-7 and V is TRBV5-1; TRBD1 matches 8 bases. Here the CDR3 DNA reads TGCGCCAGCAGCTTGGAAGGACAGGGCGGACACGAGCAGTACTTC. It encodes CASSLEGQGGHEQYF.